This T cell receptor (beta chain) appears in the sequencing data of a study of blood T cell repertoires in COVID-19. Overall study: Sample material is recorded as cDNA or gDNA derived from T cells, B-cell-depleted T cells, or PBMCs.

Generated by immunoSEQ multiplex PCR, the TCRdb table keeps only in-frame clones and is missing some. The sample contains 150,000 or so clones, around 90% of which appear only once. Germline V gene data show CDR1 as LNHDA and CDR2 as SQIVND (reference sequence). Trimming took 8 bases from V and 4 from J; bases not matched to a gene: 14. This CDR3 is 17 amino acids long. Source material: peripheral blood. The receptor was derived from a woman between 45 and 65 years old with acute or convalescent COVID-19. J is TRBJ2-2 and V is TRBV19, with 9 bases that match TRBD1. The CDR3, as DNA: TGTGCCAGTTCTAAGATACAGGGGGCTTGGGGCACCGGGGAGCTGTTTTTT. This codes for CASSKIQGAWGTGELFF.